These 12 T cell receptor beta chains were sequenced from one sample in a study of CD8+ T cells in alopecia areata. Sequencing relied on a cDNA template that was reverse transcribed from extracted RNA. Generated by immunoSEQ multiplex PCR, the TCRdb table keeps only in-frame clones and is missing some. The sample carries approximately 120,000 clones, about 50% recorded once. The sequencing input was NKG2D-low CD8+ T cells sorted from blood. The source of these receptors is a human donor with alopecia areata.

Note on this clone: The identical CDR3 is also encoded by other nucleotide sequences in the sample. The rearrangement uses TRBV2 and TRBJ1-1; D is unresolved. The V end was cut by 6 bases, the J end by 5 bases, with 4 bases between. CDR1 is SNHLY and CDR2 is FYNNEI in the germline V gene. The CDR3 runs 10 residues. In nucleotides, the CDR3 is TGTGCCAGCAGGGGAACTGAAGCTTTCTTT. It specifies CASRGTEAFF.

V is TRBV27 and J is TRBJ1-1; D remains unclear. Germline values: CDR1 MNHEY, CDR2 SMNVEV (reference sequence). V was clipped by 5 bases and J by 1 base, with 11 bases between them. The CDR3 has 14 amino acids. The CDR3 DNA is TGTGCCAGCAGTCTCCAGACGGAGAACACTGAAGCTTTCTTT. It specifies CASSLQTENTEAFF.

This clone appeared a few times. The chain joins TRBV29-1 to TRBJ2-5; 8 bases fit TRBD2. The closer fit of TRBJ2-7 to the DNA end suggests the J call may be wrong. Germline CDR1 and CDR2: SQVTM and ANQGSEA. This CDR3 region has 14 residues. The CDR3 loop is CSVEDSGISYEQYF. DNA of the CDR3: TGCAGCGTTGAAGATAGCGGGATCTCCTACGAGCAGTACTTC.

The chain combines TRBV2 with TRBJ2-5; 8 nucleotides match TRBD1. Germline values: CDR1 SNHLY, CDR2 FYNNEI. Trimming cost V 5 bases and J 5 bases; bases outside gene matches: 4. The CDR3 totals 13 residues. For the CDR3, the DNA is TGTGCCAGCAGTCCGACAGGGGAGGAGACCCAGTACTTC. Translation gives CASSPTGEETQYF.

This clone was seen more than once but under ten times. The CDR3 spells CASSQTGEETQYF. For the CDR3, the DNA is TGTGCCAGCAGCCAGACAGGGGAAGAGACCCAGTACTTC. The chain is built from TRBV14 and TRBJ2-5; 8 nucleotides line up with TRBD1. Per the germline V gene, CDR1 is SGHDN and CDR2 is FVKESK. The CDR3 loop spans 13 amino acids. V was clipped by 3 bases and J by 3 bases; unmatched bases: 0. Filled out from reference TRBV14 and TRBJ2-5, the complete variable domain reads EAGVTQFPSHSVIEKGQTVTLRCDPISGHDNLYWYRRVMGKEIKFLLHFVKESKQDESGMPNNRFLAERTGGTYSTLKVQPAELEDSGVYFCASSQTGEETQYFGPGTRLLVL.

This clone showed up just once. The V and J genes are TRBV29-1 and TRBJ2-1, with 8 bases matching TRBD2. V lost 1 base and J lost 8; bases outside the gene matches: 7. Germline loops: CDR1 SQVTM, CDR2 ANQGSEA. This CDR3 is 14 amino acids long. The CDR3 DNA sequence: TGCAGCGTTGAAGGACTAGCGATGGCGTATGAGCAGTTCTTC. Translation: CSVEGLAMAYEQFF.

With regard to this clone: At the DNA level, this CDR3 is encoded by other sequences in the same sample as well. The J gene is TRBJ2-5, the V gene TRBV29-1; the match to TRBD1 covers 7 bases. CDR1 and CDR2 (germline): SQVTM, ANQGSEA. CDR3 size: 12 residues. Unmatched junction bases numbered 0, after V lost 1 base and J lost 4 bases. The CDR3 coding sequence is TGCAGCGTTGAAGGACAGGGAGAGACCCAGTACTTC. Its protein is CSVEGQGETQYF.

The chain couples TRBV23-1 to TRBJ1-1; weak D call: TRBD1 (5 bases). TRBV23-1 qualifies as an ORF whose function is uncertain. CDR3 length equals 15 residues. Trimming left V 0 bases short and J 0 bases short, with 8 bases between. In DNA, the CDR3 is TGCGCCAGCAGTCAATCGGGACGGCTGAACACTGAAGCTTTCTTT. It encodes CASSQSGRLNTEAFF.

In its sample, this clone was seen a few times. The gene calls are TRBV7-8 and TRBJ2-3; no clear D. The CDR3 sequence is 13 residues long. Germline-derived CDR1 and CDR2 are SGHVS and FQNEAQ. With 5 bases removed from V and 4 bases from J, the gap between germline ends came to 10 bases. The CDR3 region has the DNA TGTGCCAGCAGCCACCTGAACTCAGATACGCAGTATTTT. It codes for CASSHLNSDTQYF.

This rearrangement joins TRBV29-1 to TRBJ2-5; D is perhaps TRBD2 (5 bases). The CDR3 loop spans 16 amino acids. Germline assignment: CDR1 SQVTM and CDR2 ANQGSEA. Deletions cut 3 bases from V and 5 bases from J, with 22 bases between. CDR3 nucleotide sequence: TGCAGCGTTGAGGGATTATGGAACCTAGCATCGGAGACCCAGTACTTC. Encoded protein: CSVEGLWNLASETQYF.

The rearrangement links TRBV9 to TRBJ1-2; weak D call: TRBD1 (6 bases). The CDR3 is made up of 17 amino acids. The V gene lost 1 base and the J gene lost 2 bases, with 18 bases spanning the gap. The germline V gene encodes CDR1 SGDLS and CDR2 YYNGEE. The CDR3 sequence: CASSVNSGGKINYGYTF. CDR3 nucleotides: TGTGCCAGCAGCGTAAATTCCGGGGGCAAAATAAACTATGGCTACACCTTC.

This chain uses TRBV29-1 with TRBJ2-1; D is undetermined. The CDR3 consists of 12 residues. Germline V gives CDR1 SQVTM, CDR2 ANQGSEA. Trimming stripped 0 bases from V and 9 bases from J, with 9 bases between. In nucleotides, the CDR3 is TGCAGCGTTGAAGACGGCGGTATTGAGCAGTTCTTC. Encoded protein: CSVEDGGIEQFF.